The rows below give T cell receptor beta chains drawn from one sample of a study of regulatory T cells in long-lasting Graves disease. Each CDR3 protein gets one entry after TCRdb re-called the multiplex PCR reads with MiXCR. The sample lists roughly 500,000 distinct CDR3 sequences, approximately 13% occurring once. The data were also submitted as part of a second study, on T cells in Graves' hyperthyroidism and ophthalmopathy.

The sequenced sample was peripheral blood mononuclear cells (PBMCs), obtained at new diagnosis, from a patient treated with antithyroid drugs. All receptors derive from a young man with Graves disease. CDR3s include the opening cysteine and the closing phenylalanine or tryptophan. A D gene is named only where the DNA matches it firmly. For some rows the clone size is stated as once, few or many, or as a class when expanded; others skip it.

j_gene: TRBJ2-2
abundance: NA
d_gene: NA
v_gene: TRBV6-1
CDR3nt: TGTGCCAGCGGGGCCTTACCCGCCGGGGAGCTGTTTTTT
CDR3aa: CASGALPAGELFF

j_gene: TRBJ2-7
abundance: NA
d_gene: TRBD2
v_gene: TRBV4-1
CDR3nt: TGCGCCAGCAGCCCGACAGTGGCGGGAGGGTTCTACGAGCAGTACTTC
CDR3aa: CASSPTVAGGFYEQYF

j_gene: TRBJ1-5
abundance: many
d_gene: NA
v_gene: TRBV29-1
CDR3nt: TGCAGCGGCAGACAGGCGGGTGGTCAGCCCCAGCATTTT
CDR3aa: CSGRQAGGQPQHF

j_gene: TRBJ2-3
abundance: many
d_gene: NA
v_gene: TRBV20-1
CDR3nt: TGCAGTGCGAGAGACGGCTTCACAGATACGCAGTATTTT
CDR3aa: CSARDGFTDTQYF

j_gene: TRBJ2-2
abundance: few
d_gene: NA
v_gene: TRBV3-1
CDR3nt: TGTGCCAGCAGCCATGGCTGGAACCCGAACACCGGGGAGCTGTTTTTT
CDR3aa: CASSHGWNPNTGELFF

j_gene: TRBJ2-5
abundance: many
d_gene: TRBD1
v_gene: TRBV2
CDR3nt: TGTGCCAGCAGTCCTGAAGGGGGCGGCGAGACCCAGTACTTC
CDR3aa: CASSPEGGGETQYF

j_gene: TRBJ2-5
abundance: many
d_gene: TRBD1
v_gene: TRBV20-1
CDR3nt: TGCAGTGCCGGCCGGTGGGACAGGGGACGAGAGACCCAGTACTTC
CDR3aa: CSAGRWDRGRETQYF

j_gene: TRBJ2-1
abundance: NA
d_gene: NA
v_gene: TRBV5-8
CDR3nt: TGTGCCAGCAGCCTGCTAGCAGGGGTCAATGAGCAGTTCTTC
CDR3aa: CASSLLAGVNEQFF

j_gene: TRBJ2-7
abundance: many
d_gene: TRBD2
v_gene: TRBV6-5
CDR3nt: TGTGCCAGCAGTTACGGTTTTGCGGGAGGGCCCGGCGAGCAGTACTTC
CDR3aa: CASSYGFAGGPGEQYF

j_gene: TRBJ2-3
abundance: many
d_gene: NA
v_gene: TRBV27
CDR3nt: TGTGCCAGCAGTCCCGGCCCCGGGGGAACCGCAGATACGCAGTATTTT
CDR3aa: CASSPGPGGTADTQYF